Included here is one TCR beta chain sequence, with context. Its target is not known. In the PCR, 60 Vbeta and 13 Jbeta primers were used. Produced via immunoSEQ multiplex PCR; TCRdb's table is partial and in-frame only. Of about 200,000 clones listed, about four fifths are singletons. The CDR3 loop spans 11 amino acids. CDR1 DFQATT and CDR2 SNEGSKA come from the germline V gene (reference sequence). V shed 6 bases and J shed 8 bases, with 11 bases lying between them. These data come from a study of cytomegalovirus exposure and HLA in healthy donors. Across the whole study: Inside one of the first data releases sat around 86 million unique TCRs taken from HLA-typed donors. Notes on the study in general: In an earlier analysis, in several hundred donors, most V segments appeared productive either ~87% or ~30% of the time. When presence/absence was analysed, sequencing depth was taken to be roughly uniform across donors. There were 150 to 200 TCR beta chains listed as cytomegalovirus-associated.

The V gene is TRBV20-1, the J gene TRBJ2-1, with D maybe TRBD1 (6 bases). The source is a male donor in good health and CMV-seropositive. Sequencing was carried out using PBMCs. CDR3 sequence (DNA): TGCAGTGCGGGGGCCGGAGATGAGCAGTTCTTC. This encodes CSAGAGDEQFF.